The entry below gives a single TCR beta chain sequence along with its context. Its antigen remains unidentified. Each donor gave 9.5 to 10 milliliters of peripheral blood. These data originate in a study of blood T cells in healthy people across ages. Study summary: Template switching retrieved approximately one barcoded beta molecule for each two T cells. General observations from the study: It was not known whether donors were CMV positive (a possible confounder of expanded clonotype changes).

Trimming at V came to 8 bases and at J to 0 bases, leaving 1 base not matched to a gene. Germline CDR1 is SQVTM and CDR2 is ANQGSEA. The CDR3 runs to 12 residues. It was with a sample-barcoded 5' primer and a J-beta primer mix that a second PCR of roughly 7 to 12 cycles was run. TCRdb called the 5' RACE reads again in MiXCR, with one record for every CDR3 protein. The table records more than 700,000 distinct CDR3 sequences, about 46% of them present only once. Sample: blood. This TCR came from a man older than 75 in good health. This chain uses TRBV29-1 with TRBJ2-1, with 7 bases identical to TRBD2. The DNA for the CDR3 is TGCAGCCGCGGGAGCTCCTACAATGAGCAGTTCTTC. Amino acid sequence: CSRGSSYNEQFF.